The source of this T cell receptor beta chain is a study of T cells after yellow fever vaccination. Turning to the study itself: Fractions of low cell number were prepared using SMART-Seq v4 Ultra Low Input. Whole-study findings and limits: Repertoires sorted by FACS could include abundant clonotypes that are contaminants from the bulk population.

Template switching by 5'RACE produced TCR cDNA, adding a universal primer site and UMIs. From the 5' RACE reads, TCRdb called clonotypes with MiXCR, one entry per CDR3 protein. This table holds 300,000 to 400,000 distinct CDR3 sequences, roughly 8.7% found once. This clonotype was found a few times. Antigen: not known. Unmatched junction bases numbered 5, after V lost 2 bases and J lost 8 bases. The CDR3 consists of 15 residues. Germline assignment: CDR1 SGHKS and CDR2 YYEKEE (reference sequence). Sequences were derived from PBMCs, sampled on the day of the first yellow fever vaccination. The sequence came from a man younger than 35 who received the YFV17D yellow fever vaccine. The gene calls are TRBV5-5 and TRBJ1-6, with 9 bases matching TRBD1. The CDR3 DNA is TGTGCCAGCAGCTTTACGGGACAGGGAGATTCACCCCTCCACTTT. Its translation: CASSFTGQGDSPLHF.